The 9 T cell receptor beta chains below all came from one sample that was sequenced in a study of CD8 T cells in Susac syndrome. RNA, at roughly 0.5 to 1 ug, was reverse transcribed with random hexamers. TCRdb reprocessed the immunoSEQ multiplex PCR reads via MiXCR and lists one record per CDR3 protein. The repertoire holds 100,000 to 150,000 distinct CDR3 sequences, with around 94% as singletons. The sequencing input was CD4+ T cells from PBMCs. Receptors originate from a human donor in good health.

The chain recombines TRBV5-6 with TRBJ1-5; 10 positions agree with TRBD1. Per the germline V gene, CDR1 is SGHDT and CDR2 is YYEEEE. The CDR3 length is 16 residues. V lost 3 bases and J lost 7; bases outside the gene matches: 10. In DNA form, the CDR3 reads TGTGCCAGCAGCTCATTAAGACAGGGGGCACGGCAGCCCCAGCATTTT. This sequence encodes CASSSLRQGARQPQHF.

This chain joins TRBV9 and TRBJ2-5, with 10 nucleotides matching TRBD2. Germline V gene data show CDR1 as SGDLS and CDR2 as YYNGEE. The CDR3 spans 15 residues. V dropped 0 bases and J dropped 5; count of bases not matched to a gene: 4. In nucleotides, the CDR3 is TGTGCCAGCAGCGTAGCTAGCGGGAGTGGGGAGACCCAGTACTTC. Translating it yields CASSVASGSGETQYF.

The chain carries TRBV25-1 and TRBJ1-2; TRBD1 matches at 10 bases. The CDR3 loop spans 16 amino acids. Trimming at V came to 2 bases and at J to 5 bases, leaving 8 bases not matched to a gene. From germline, CDR1 is MGHDK and CDR2 SYGVNS. CDR3 loop: CASSEGDRGEEYGYTF. The DNA of the CDR3 is TGTGCCAGCAGTGAAGGGGACAGGGGAGAGGAGTATGGCTACACCTTC.

The chain recombines TRBV6-5 with TRBJ2-3; no clear D. V dropped 2 bases and J dropped 0 bases, with 12 bases sitting between them. The CDR3 is 16 amino acids. Germline V gene data show CDR1 as MNHEY and CDR2 as SVGAGI. The CDR3 loop reads CASSYIGLTSTDTQYF. Here the CDR3 DNA reads TGTGCCAGCAGTTACATCGGCTTAACTAGCACAGATACGCAGTATTTT.

The chain has TRBV29-1 and TRBJ2-5; D remains ambiguous. V was cut by 7 bases and J by 1 base, with 16 bases left in between. The CDR3 runs 14 residues. CDR1 and CDR2 (germline): SQVTM, ANQGSEA. In nucleotides, the CDR3 is TGCAGCGCGCGCGACTCAGGCTTCCAAGAGACCCAGTACTTC. Its translation is CSARDSGFQETQYF.

The chain has TRBV24-1 and TRBJ2-3; 9 bases agree with TRBD2. Trimming took 9 bases from V and 1 from J; bases not matched to a gene: 7. From germline, CDR1 is KGHDR and CDR2 SFDVKD. This CDR3 is built from 15 residues. CDR3 sequence reads: CATASAGGGTDTQYF. CDR3 coding DNA: TGTGCCACCGCCTCGGCGGGAGGGGGCACAGATACGCAGTATTTT.

J is TRBJ2-5 and V is TRBV6-2 or TRBV6-3, with 7 bases fitting TRBD2. This CDR3 is built from 14 residues. Germline lookup yields CDR1 MNHEY and CDR2 SVGEGT. Trimming took 4 bases from V and 5 from J; bases not matched to a gene: 7. CDR3 region: CASSLLAAWETQYF. The CDR3 region has the DNA TGTGCCAGCAGTTTGCTAGCGGCTTGGGAGACCCAGTACTTC.

V usage is TRBV29-1 and J usage is TRBJ2-5; the D gene is possibly TRBD2 (5 bases). Trimming left V 5 bases short and J 5 bases short, with 12 bases between. Germline V gene sequence: CDR1 SQVTM, CDR2 ANQGSEA. The CDR3 runs to 12 residues. As DNA, the CDR3 is TGCAGCGTTATGGCGGGTTGGGAGACCCAGTACTTC. This gives the protein CSVMAGWETQYF.

The chain links TRBV20-1 to TRBJ2-2; D perhaps matches TRBD1 (5 bases). CDR1 is DFQATT and CDR2 is SNEGSKA in the germline V gene (reference sequence). The CDR3 consists of 14 residues. Trimming pared 3 bases from V and 4 bases from J, leaving 12 bases between. The CDR3 DNA is TGCAGTGCTAGTACCCCAGGGTCCACCGGGGAGCTGTTTTTT. Its protein product is CSASTPGSTGELFF.